A single sample gave rise to the 3 T cell receptor beta chains below, sequenced in a study of tumor-infiltrating lymphocytes in primary liver carcinoma. Bulk tissue was left unsorted, and RNA and DNA were co-extracted from about 20-30 mg of it. A constant-region primer primed TCR beta cDNA synthesis from 450 to 550 ng of total RNA. Libraries for TCR beta were built through three nested multiplex PCR rounds, which together made up a slightly modified ARM-PCR procedure. Two initial PCR rounds of ten to eleven cycles each paired TRBV1-TRBV30 forward primers with a C-beta reverse primer. A single record per CDR3 protein comes from TCRdb applying MiXCR to the multiplex PCR reads. The table lists some 51,000 distinct CDR3 sequences, about three quarters of them singletons. Specimen: liver tumor tissue from sampling region 3. Subset here: tumor region T3, left-lateral pole. The receptors here all came from a man aged 35 to 55 with primary liver carcinoma and hepatitis B virus infection.

This clonotype was seen at least ten times. V usage is TRBV7-3 and J usage is TRBJ2-3; 10 nucleotides match TRBD2. Losses at the gene ends were 2 bases for V and 6 bases for J; bases not matched to a gene: 5. Germline CDR1 SGHTA, CDR2 FQGTGA. This CDR3 is built from 15 residues. Written as DNA, the CDR3 is TGTGCCAGCAGCTTATCTAGCGGGAGTAGTGATACGCAGTATTTT. It specifies CASSLSSGSSDTQYF.

V is TRBV19 and J is TRBJ1-2, with 9 bases identical to TRBD1. This CDR3 is built from 15 residues. V shed 7 bases, J shed 6 bases, and the junction held 12 bases outside the gene matches. Germline values: CDR1 LNHDA, CDR2 SQIVND (reference sequence). The CDR3 DNA follows: TGTGCCAGTATCCGGACAGGGGTGGGCAAGGATGGCTACACCTTC. Amino acid sequence: CASIRTGVGKDGYTF. The entire variable domain, with the rest obtained from reference TRBV19 and TRBJ1-2, is as follows: DGGITQSPKYLFRKEGQNVTLSCEQNLNHDAMYWYRQDPGQGLRLIYYSQIVNDFQKGDIAEGYSVSREKKESFPLTVTSAQKNPTAFYLCASIRTGVGKDGYTFGSGTRLTVV.

This clonotype was detected a few times. An end of the junction does not agree with germline; a read error may underlie this. The chain combines TRBV29-1 with TRBJ2-2; 7 bases map to TRBD1. The CDR3 has 10 residues. CDR1 and CDR2 from the germline V gene are SQVTM and ANQGSEA. The CDR3 coding sequence is TGCAGTGTGGGGCAGGGGGAGCCGTTTTTT. Protein: CSVGQGEPFF.